This is a list of T cell receptor beta chains from one sample in a study of identifying expanded T cells in peripheral blood. Sequencing used immunoSEQ multiplex PCR; TCRdb keeps in-frame clones, though not all of them. The sample yields approximately 110,000 clones, around 89% seen once. The sample consisted of blood. The source is a person aged 18-69 years in good health. Both conserved end residues are part of each CDR3. D genes are given only for firm matches. Some rows mark clone size as missing; the rest say once, few, many or name a class of expanded clone.

abundance: NA; j_gene: TRBJ2-1; d_gene: NA; v_gene: TRBV11-1; CDR3nt: TGTGCCAGCAGCTTAGTGGCAGCCAACAATGAGCAGTTCTTC; CDR3aa: CASSLVAANNEQFF
abundance: NA; j_gene: TRBJ1-5; d_gene: TRBD1; v_gene: TRBV28; CDR3nt: TGTGCCAGCAGCCCGGGACAGGGCGATCAGCCCCAGCATTTT; CDR3aa: CASSPGQGDQPQHF
abundance: NA; j_gene: TRBJ2-6; d_gene: NA; v_gene: TRBV11-2; CDR3nt: TGTGCCAGCAGCTTAGATGGGGCCAACGTCCTGACTTTC; CDR3aa: CASSLDGANVLTF
abundance: NA; j_gene: TRBJ1-1; d_gene: NA; v_gene: TRBV7-2; CDR3nt: TGTGCCAGCAGCTTAGCACGGACGGTGAACACTGAAGCTTTCTTT; CDR3aa: CASSLARTVNTEAFF
abundance: NA; j_gene: TRBJ2-1; d_gene: NA; v_gene: TRBV28; CDR3nt: TGTGCCAGCAGTTTGGCGGGGGCGGGGCACAATGAGCAGTTCTTC; CDR3aa: CASSLAGAGHNEQFF
abundance: NA; j_gene: TRBJ2-1; d_gene: NA; v_gene: TRBV13; CDR3nt: TGTGCCAGCAGCTTCCCGACAGGGGTGGGGGGGGCTGAGCAGTTCTTC; CDR3aa: CASSFPTGVGGAEQFF
abundance: NA; j_gene: TRBJ2-5; d_gene: NA; v_gene: TRBV30; CDR3nt: TGTGCCTGGGGCATACAGGGTTCTCAAGAGACCCAGTACTTC; CDR3aa: CAWGIQGSQETQYF
abundance: NA; j_gene: TRBJ1-1; d_gene: NA; v_gene: TRBV6-5; CDR3nt: TGTGCCAGCAGTTACTTGTTCGGTCCGAGGGACACTGAAGCTTTCTTT; CDR3aa: CASSYLFGPRDTEAFF
abundance: NA; j_gene: TRBJ1-1; d_gene: NA; v_gene: TRBV13; CDR3nt: TGTGCCAGCAGCCACCGATATGCTTTCTTT; CDR3aa: CASSHRYAFF
abundance: NA; j_gene: TRBJ2-7; d_gene: NA; v_gene: TRBV6-5; CDR3nt: TGTGCCAGCAGTCCCCCTGGGGGCCACGAGCAGTACTTC; CDR3aa: CASSPPGGHEQYF
abundance: NA; j_gene: TRBJ1-1; d_gene: NA; v_gene: TRBV21-1; CDR3nt: TGTGCCAGCAGCAAAAGGGGTGCAGGGGTGACCACTGAAGCTTTCTTT; CDR3aa: CASSKRGAGVTTEAFF
abundance: NA; j_gene: TRBJ1-1; d_gene: NA; v_gene: TRBV6-5; CDR3nt: TGTGCCAGCAGTTCACAGGGTGAAGCTTTCTTT; CDR3aa: CASSSQGEAFF
abundance: NA; j_gene: TRBJ1-4; d_gene: TRBD1; v_gene: TRBV6-5; CDR3nt: TGTGCCAGCAGTCCCTACAGGGGGGCTAATGAAAAACTGTTTTTT; CDR3aa: CASSPYRGANEKLFF
abundance: NA; j_gene: TRBJ1-5; d_gene: NA; v_gene: TRBV15; CDR3nt: TGTGCCACCAGCCGAGAAGGGGGATCCAATCAGCCCCAGCATTTT; CDR3aa: CATSREGGSNQPQHF
abundance: NA; j_gene: TRBJ1-5; d_gene: NA; v_gene: TRBV4-2; CDR3nt: TGTGCCAGCAGCCAAGCCAGGGAAAGCAATCAGCCCCAGCATTTT; CDR3aa: CASSQARESNQPQHF
abundance: once; j_gene: TRBJ2-3; d_gene: NA; v_gene: TRBV6-6; CDR3nt: TGTGCCAGCAGTAATCCTCAGGGGCTCGTCACAGATACGCAGTATTTT; CDR3aa: CASSNPQGLVTDTQYF
abundance: NA; j_gene: TRBJ2-1; d_gene: NA; v_gene: TRBV14; CDR3nt: TGTGCCAGCAGCCAAGATGTTACCTTCTCCTACAATGAGCAGTTCTTC; CDR3aa: CASSQDVTFSYNEQFF
abundance: NA; j_gene: TRBJ1-3; d_gene: TRBD1; v_gene: TRBV7-9; CDR3nt: TGTGCCAGCAGCTTACAGGGGGCACTGAGTGGAAACACCATATATTTT; CDR3aa: CASSLQGALSGNTIYF
abundance: NA; j_gene: TRBJ2-2; d_gene: TRBD2; v_gene: TRBV5-4; CDR3nt: TGTGCCAGCAGCCAGAGTGGGCCGGGGGGGCTTAACACCGGGGAGCTGTTTTTT; CDR3aa: CASSQSGPGGLNTGELFF
abundance: NA; j_gene: TRBJ2-3; d_gene: NA; v_gene: TRBV7-9; CDR3nt: TGTGCCAGCAGCTCCCCCGGGTCGGGCACAGATACGCAGTATTTT; CDR3aa: CASSSPGSGTDTQYF
abundance: NA; j_gene: TRBJ2-1; d_gene: TRBD1; v_gene: TRBV5-8; CDR3nt: TGTGCCAGCAGCCCTGGCCAGGGACAGGCCTCCTACAATGAGCAGTTCTTC; CDR3aa: CASSPGQGQASYNEQFF
abundance: NA; j_gene: TRBJ1-5; d_gene: NA; v_gene: TRBV15; CDR3nt: TGTGCCACCAGCAGAGATCCCCCCCCCAGGGGAGGCCAGCCCCAGCATTTT; CDR3aa: CATSRDPPPRGGQPQHF
abundance: NA; j_gene: TRBJ1-5; d_gene: TRBD1; v_gene: TRBV27; CDR3nt: TGTGCCAGCAGCTCCGATTACCGGGACAGTCGCAATCAGCCCCAGCATTTT; CDR3aa: CASSSDYRDSRNQPQHF
abundance: NA; j_gene: TRBJ2-3; d_gene: TRBD1; v_gene: TRBV6-1; CDR3nt: TGTGCCAGCAGTGAAGGGGTCAGGGGGTACCGGGATTGGCAGTATTTT; CDR3aa: CASSEGVRGYRDWQYF
abundance: NA; j_gene: TRBJ2-5; d_gene: NA; v_gene: TRBV20-1; CDR3nt: TGCAGTGCGCTACAAGAGACCCAGTACTTC; CDR3aa: CSALQETQYF
abundance: NA; j_gene: TRBJ2-7; d_gene: NA; v_gene: TRBV18; CDR3nt: TGTGCCAGCTCCAACAGCCCAACAGACTACGAGCAGTACTTC; CDR3aa: CASSNSPTDYEQYF
abundance: NA; j_gene: TRBJ1-1; d_gene: NA; v_gene: TRBV2; CDR3nt: TGTGCCAGCAGCCTCGGAGTTTTGAACACTGAAGCTTTCTTT; CDR3aa: CASSLGVLNTEAFF
abundance: once; j_gene: TRBJ1-1; d_gene: NA; v_gene: TRBV4-3; CDR3nt: TGCGCCAGCAGCCAAGTGTCGCGCGGGGGGCGGAACACTGAAGCTTTCTTT; CDR3aa: CASSQVSRGGRNTEAFF
abundance: NA; j_gene: TRBJ1-4; d_gene: TRBD1; v_gene: TRBV15; CDR3nt: TGTGCCACCAGCAGAGTCAGGGGGCCGGGAAAACTGTTTTTT; CDR3aa: CATSRVRGPGKLFF
abundance: NA; j_gene: TRBJ1-2; d_gene: NA; v_gene: TRBV7-2; CDR3nt: TGTGCCAGCAGCCCGGGCCCTTCCGAGGGCTACACCTTC; CDR3aa: CASSPGPSEGYTF
abundance: NA; j_gene: TRBJ1-1; d_gene: NA; v_gene: TRBV6-5; CDR3nt: TGTGCCAGCAGTTCCCTTTTCACTGAAGCTTTCTTT; CDR3aa: CASSSLFTEAFF
abundance: once; j_gene: TRBJ2-1; d_gene: TRBD2; v_gene: TRBV5-8; CDR3nt: TGTGCCAGCAGGTGGGGGGGGACGTGGAAACACAATGAGCAGTTCTTC; CDR3aa: CASRWGGTWKHNEQFF
abundance: NA; j_gene: TRBJ2-7; d_gene: NA; v_gene: TRBV4-1; CDR3nt: TGCGCCAGCAGCCAAGAAAAAGGAACAGGGCAGTACTTC; CDR3aa: CASSQEKGTGQYF
abundance: NA; j_gene: TRBJ2-5; d_gene: NA; v_gene: TRBV19; CDR3nt: TGTGCCAGTAGCCGGGATTACCAAGAGACCCAGTACTTC; CDR3aa: CASSRDYQETQYF
abundance: NA; j_gene: TRBJ1-2; d_gene: TRBD1; v_gene: TRBV6-5; CDR3nt: TGTGCCAGCAGTTTCACCAATACAGGGGGCTATGGCTACACCTTC; CDR3aa: CASSFTNTGGYGYTF
abundance: NA; j_gene: TRBJ1-2; d_gene: TRBD1; v_gene: TRBV18; CDR3nt: TGTGCCAGCTCACCCTCCGGACAGGGGTCGTCTGGCTACACCTTC; CDR3aa: CASSPSGQGSSGYTF
abundance: NA; j_gene: TRBJ1-1; d_gene: NA; v_gene: TRBV6-5; CDR3nt: TGTGCCAGCGGAAGGATAGGAGAAGCTTTCTTT; CDR3aa: CASGRIGEAFF
abundance: once; j_gene: TRBJ2-1; d_gene: NA; v_gene: TRBV10-2; CDR3nt: TGCGCCAGCAGTGAGGGGCCGGGGGAGTACAATGAGCAGTTCTTC; CDR3aa: CASSEGPGEYNEQFF
abundance: NA; j_gene: TRBJ2-3; d_gene: NA; v_gene: TRBV11-2; CDR3nt: TGTGCCACGGCCAACTTAGGCGGCACAGATACGCAGTATTTT; CDR3aa: CATANLGGTDTQYF
abundance: once; j_gene: TRBJ2-1; d_gene: NA; v_gene: TRBV5-1; CDR3nt: TGCGCCAGCAGCCCGACCGTTTTGGGGCCGAGGAGCTCCTACAATGAGCAGTTCTTC; CDR3aa: CASSPTVLGPRSSYNEQFF
abundance: once; j_gene: TRBJ2-7; d_gene: NA; v_gene: TRBV14; CDR3nt: TGTGCCAGCAGCCAAGTTCCCCTTTACAGGGTCCATTCCTACGAGCAGTACTTC; CDR3aa: CASSQVPLYRVHSYEQYF
abundance: NA; j_gene: TRBJ2-1; d_gene: NA; v_gene: TRBV15; CDR3nt: TGTGCCACCCGAGAGGGGGAAATGGCCTACAATGAGCAGTTCTTC; CDR3aa: CATREGEMAYNEQFF
abundance: NA; j_gene: TRBJ2-7; d_gene: NA; v_gene: TRBV5-6; CDR3nt: TGTGCCAGCAGCTTGGCCGGGAACTTCTACGAGCAGTACTTC; CDR3aa: CASSLAGNFYEQYF
abundance: NA; j_gene: TRBJ2-5; d_gene: NA; v_gene: TRBV19; CDR3nt: TGTGCCAGTAGTATTTCCAGTCCGAAGGAGACCCAGTACTTC; CDR3aa: CASSISSPKETQYF
abundance: NA; j_gene: TRBJ2-3; d_gene: TRBD2; v_gene: TRBV6-6; CDR3nt: TGTGCCAGCACTCCCCTAAGACTAGCTGGCACAGATACGCAGTATTTT; CDR3aa: CASTPLRLAGTDTQYF